This is a list of T cell receptor beta chains from one sample in a study of T cells after yellow fever vaccination. MiXCR was run by TCRdb on the 5' RACE reads, yielding one entry per CDR3 protein. The repertoire holds about 25,000 distinct CDR3 sequences, with 3.4% as singletons. Sample: PBMCs, either bulk or a sorted T-cell subset (CD4+, CD8+, memory, or dextramer-sorted; not recorded which), taken roughly 45 days after the first yellow fever vaccination. These receptors originate from a man aged 18 to 29 who received the YFV17D yellow fever vaccine. CDR3s include the opening cysteine and the closing phenylalanine or tryptophan. The order of the fields is J gene, V gene, clone size, D gene, CDR3 length, CDR3 DNA, CDR3 protein. D genes are given only for firm matches. Not every row has a clone size; where given, it reads once, few, many or a size class.

>TRBJ1-4|TRBV7-2|many|NA|13
TGTGCCAGCAGCTTATTAATCAATGAAAAACTGTTTTTT
CASSLLINEKLFF
>TRBJ2-4|TRBV4-2|medium-sized|NA|14
TGTGCCAGCAGCCAAGGGGCGTCCAAAAACATTCAGTACTTC
CASSQGASKNIQYF
>TRBJ2-3|TRBV18|many|NA|15
TGTGCCAGCTCACCATCGCAGGGTACGATAGATACGCAGTATTTT
CASSPSQGTIDTQYF
>TRBJ2-1|TRBV18|medium-sized|NA|14
TGTGCCAGCTCACGGGACATCACCTACAATGAGCAGTTCTTC
CASSRDITYNEQFF
>TRBJ2-5|TRBV12-3/TRBV12-4|many|NA|14
TGTGCCAGCAGTTTAGATCCGGGAGAGGAGACCCAGTACTTC
CASSLDPGEETQYF
>TRBJ1-1|TRBV4-2|many|NA|16
TGTGCCAGCAGCCAAGCAAGGTTCGAGGTTGGGAAAAGGGATTTCTTT
CASSQARFEVGKRDFF
>TRBJ1-4|TRBV25-1|many|NA|15
TGTGCCAGCAGTGAAGGCCCAGGGGCCAGCGAAAAACTGTTTTTT
CASSEGPGASEKLFF
>TRBJ2-5|TRBV6-2/TRBV6-3|many|TRBD2|14
TGTGCCAGCACCTACGGGACTACCTCAGAGACCCAGTACTTC
CASTYGTTSETQYF
>TRBJ1-6|TRBV7-6|many|NA|15
TGTGCCAGCAGCCCTTCGACAGTAAATAATTCACCCCTCCACTTT
CASSPSTVNNSPLHF
>TRBJ2-3|TRBV5-1|medium-sized|TRBD1|14
TGCGCCAGCAGGAGACAGGGAGGCACAGATACGCAGTATTTT
CASRRQGGTDTQYF
>TRBJ1-4|TRBV7-2|many|NA|14
TGTGCCAGCAGCTTCGCAGGGGCGGCAGAAAAACTGTTTTTT
CASSFAGAAEKLFF
>TRBJ2-2|TRBV11-3|many|NA|18
TGTGCCAGCAGCTTAGGAGGCAGGGGCCCTTTGGGACCCGGGGAGCTGTTTTTT
CASSLGGRGPLGPGELFF
>TRBJ2-3|TRBV7-3|many|TRBD2|14
TGTGCCAGCAGCTTAGACTGGGGGGGAGATACGCAGTATTTT
CASSLDWGGDTQYF
>TRBJ2-3|TRBV19|many|NA|15
TGTGCCAGCACCCGGGGTTCGAGCGAGGCAGATACGCAGTATTTT
CASTRGSSEADTQYF
>TRBJ2-2|TRBV15|many|TRBD2|14
TGTGCCACAAGACTAGCGGGGAACACCGGGGAGCTGTTTTTT
CATRLAGNTGELFF
>TRBJ2-5|TRBV6-5|few|NA|14
TGTGCCAGCAGTATGCCGGGAATACAAGAGACCCAGTACTTC
CASSMPGIQETQYF
>TRBJ2-3|TRBV12-3/TRBV12-4|NA|NA|18
TGTGCCAGCAGTTTCGCTCAGACAGGCTTCTCTAGCACAGATACGCAGTATTTT
CASSFAQTGFSSTDTQYF
>TRBJ2-5|TRBV6-1|many|TRBD1|15
TGTGCCAGCAGTAAAGGGACAGCCTACCAAGAGACCCAGTACTTC
CASSKGTAYQETQYF
>TRBJ2-5|TRBV18|many|NA|13
TGTGCCAGCTCACCGACAGAGGGAGAGACCCAGTACTTC
CASSPTEGETQYF
>TRBJ1-4|TRBV5-5|few|NA|13
TGTGCCAGCAGCTTGGCGGGAAGGGAAAAACTGTTTTTT
CASSLAGREKLFF
>TRBJ1-2|TRBV5-1|many|NA|15
TGCGCCAGCAGCTTCGGGGGGCTGAGGGGCTATGGCTACACCTTC
CASSFGGLRGYGYTF
>TRBJ2-5|TRBV11-2|many|NA|13
TGTGCCAGCAAAGGAGGGGGGAGAGAGACCCAGTACTTC
CASKGGGRETQYF
>TRBJ2-1|TRBV11-3|NA|NA|15
TGTGCCAGCAGCTTAATAGGGGGCCAGGAGGGTGAGCAGTTCTTC
CASSLIGGQEGEQFF
>TRBJ2-2|TRBV5-2|NA|NA|10
TGTGCCATGGGCGCCGGGCAGCTGTTCTTT
CAMGAGQLFF
>TRBJ2-3|TRBV7-2|many|TRBD2|17
TGTGCCAGCAGCTTCCTCTCCAGCGGGGGAAGGTCAGATACGCAGTATTTT
CASSFLSSGGRSDTQYF
>TRBJ1-2|TRBV12-3/TRBV12-4|NA|NA|19
TGTGCCAGCAGTTTAGGACGCCAGGGTCTCCTATACCCTAACTATGGCTACACCTTC
CASSLGRQGLLYPNYGYTF
>TRBJ2-4|TRBV7-2|many|NA|16
TGTGCCAGCAGCTTAGACAAGGGCGCGACCAAAAACATTCAGTACTTC
CASSLDKGATKNIQYF
>TRBJ1-1|TRBV7-8|many|NA|13
TGTGCCAGCAGCTTAGACGTGAACACTGAAGCTTTCTTT
CASSLDVNTEAFF
>TRBJ1-2|TRBV5-8|few|TRBD1|14
TGTGCCAGCGGCTACAGGGGGCAGGTCTATGGCTACACCTTC
CASGYRGQVYGYTF